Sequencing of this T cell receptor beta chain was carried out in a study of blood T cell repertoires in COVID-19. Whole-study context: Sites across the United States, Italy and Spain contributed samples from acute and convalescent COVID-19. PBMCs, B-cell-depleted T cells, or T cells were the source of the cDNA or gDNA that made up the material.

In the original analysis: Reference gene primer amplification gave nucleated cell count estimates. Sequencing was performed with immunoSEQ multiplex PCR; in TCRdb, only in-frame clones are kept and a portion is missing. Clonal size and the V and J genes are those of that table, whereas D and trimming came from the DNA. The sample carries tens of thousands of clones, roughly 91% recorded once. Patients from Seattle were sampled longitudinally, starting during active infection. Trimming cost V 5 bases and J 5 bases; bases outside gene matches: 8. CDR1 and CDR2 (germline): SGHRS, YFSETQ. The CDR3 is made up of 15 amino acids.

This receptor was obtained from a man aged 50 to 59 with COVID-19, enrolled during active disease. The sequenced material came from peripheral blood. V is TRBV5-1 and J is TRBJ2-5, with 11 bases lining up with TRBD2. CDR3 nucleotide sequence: TGCGCCAGCAGGCTAGCGGGAGGTGATAGGGAGACCCAGTACTTC. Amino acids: CASRLAGGDRETQYF.